This T cell receptor (beta chain) derives from a study of T cells in Graves' hyperthyroidism and ophthalmopathy. General study points: A model using 13 V-J features told ophthalmopathy apart from stable hyperthyroidism. Appearing also in blood were most of the thyroid clonotypes expanded above 0.001.

From RNA transcripts, TCR beta CDR3 regions were amplified. A set of HTBI primers served as the primers for a first-round RT-PCR of the TCR CDR3. TCRdb re-called the multiplex PCR reads through MiXCR, storing one row per CDR3 protein. The table shows some 770,000 distinct CDR3 sequences, with roughly 17% occurring only once. Graves' hyperthyroidism showing no ophthalmopathy progression within 18 months was considered stable. PBMCs stemmed from 10 ml fresh peripheral blood. Of note for this clonotype: Its specificity is unknown.

V lost 4 bases, J lost 5 bases, and 4 bases stayed unmatched. The CDR3 is 14 residues long. Germline CDR1 reads LGHNA; CDR2 reads YSLEER. Sequencing input: blood. V and J are TRBV4-3 and TRBJ2-1; 8 bases are a match to TRBD1. This receptor was identified in a young man with Graves' hyperthyroidism. The CDR3: CASSRARGHNEQFF. DNA of the CDR3: TGCGCCAGCAGCCGGGCCAGGGGGCACAATGAGCAGTTCTTC.